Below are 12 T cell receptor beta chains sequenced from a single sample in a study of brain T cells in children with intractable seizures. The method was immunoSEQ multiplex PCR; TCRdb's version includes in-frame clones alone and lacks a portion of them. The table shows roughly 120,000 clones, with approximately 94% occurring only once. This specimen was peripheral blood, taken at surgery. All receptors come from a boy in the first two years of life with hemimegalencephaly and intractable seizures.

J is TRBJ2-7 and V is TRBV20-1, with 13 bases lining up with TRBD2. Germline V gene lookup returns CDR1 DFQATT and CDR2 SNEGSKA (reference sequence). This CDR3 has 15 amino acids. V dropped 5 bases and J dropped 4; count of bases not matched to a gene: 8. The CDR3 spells CSAGGLAGAFYEQYF. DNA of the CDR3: TGCAGTGCTGGTGGACTAGCGGGGGCATTTTACGAGCAGTACTTC.

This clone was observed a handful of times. Here the CDR3 DNA reads TGTGCCAGCAGCCCGGTGGGGGTTGGCAATCAGCCCCAGCATTTT. As protein: CASSPVGVGNQPQHF. The V and J genes are TRBV7-8 and TRBJ1-5; tentative D call: TRBD1 (5 bases). Germline values: CDR1 SGHVS, CDR2 FQNEAQ. The CDR3 is 15 amino acids. Trimming took 5 bases from V and 2 from J, leaving 13 bases between them.

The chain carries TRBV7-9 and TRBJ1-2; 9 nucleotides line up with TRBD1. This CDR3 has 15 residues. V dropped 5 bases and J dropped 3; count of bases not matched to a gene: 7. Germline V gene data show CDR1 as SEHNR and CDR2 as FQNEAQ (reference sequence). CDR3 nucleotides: TGTGCCAGCAGCCCCCGAACAGGGGGCTACTATGGCTACACCTTC. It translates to CASSPRTGGYYGYTF.

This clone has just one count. This chain's CDR3 is CASSRAPTNEKLFF. CDR3 DNA: TGTGCCAGCAGCAGGGCCCCGACTAATGAAAAACTGTTTTTT. V is TRBV7-9 and J is TRBJ1-4, with D unclear. Germline V gene lookup returns CDR1 SEHNR and CDR2 FQNEAQ (reference sequence). The CDR3 extends over 14 amino acids. V lost 5 bases and J 2 bases, leaving 9 bases between the germline ends.

This CDR3 is CASSYLGVGVFYEQYF. The CDR3 DNA sequence: TGTGCCAGCAGTTACTTGGGGGTTGGGGTTTTTTACGAGCAGTACTTC. The chain is built from TRBV6-5 and TRBJ2-7, with D perhaps TRBD1 or TRBD2 (5 bases each). V was pared by 1 base and J by 4 bases, with 17 bases between. The CDR3 runs 16 residues. Looked up from germline, CDR1 is MNHEY and CDR2 is SVGAGI.

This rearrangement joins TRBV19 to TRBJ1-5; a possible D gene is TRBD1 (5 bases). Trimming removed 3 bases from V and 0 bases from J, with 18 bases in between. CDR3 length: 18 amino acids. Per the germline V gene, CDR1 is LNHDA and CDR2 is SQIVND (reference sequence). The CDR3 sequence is CASSIEAGKGYSNQPQHF. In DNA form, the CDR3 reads TGTGCCAGTAGTATCGAGGCAGGGAAGGGTTATAGCAATCAGCCCCAGCATTTT.

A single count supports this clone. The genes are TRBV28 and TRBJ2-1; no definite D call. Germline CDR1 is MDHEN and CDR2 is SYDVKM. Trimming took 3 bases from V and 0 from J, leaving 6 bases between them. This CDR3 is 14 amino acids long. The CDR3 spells CASSFSSSYNEQFF. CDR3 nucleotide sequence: TGTGCCAGCAGTTTTTCAAGCTCCTACAATGAGCAGTTCTTC.

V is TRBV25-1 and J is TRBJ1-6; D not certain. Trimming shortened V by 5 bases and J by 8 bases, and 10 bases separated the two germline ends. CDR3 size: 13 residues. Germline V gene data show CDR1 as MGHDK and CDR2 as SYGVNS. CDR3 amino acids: CASSPDGDSPLHF. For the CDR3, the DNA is TGTGCCAGCAGTCCAGATGGGGATTCACCCCTCCACTTT.

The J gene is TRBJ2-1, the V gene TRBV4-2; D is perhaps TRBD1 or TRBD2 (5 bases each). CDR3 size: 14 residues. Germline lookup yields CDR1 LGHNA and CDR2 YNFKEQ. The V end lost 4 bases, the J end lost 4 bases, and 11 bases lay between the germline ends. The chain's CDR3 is CASSLGVAYNEQFF. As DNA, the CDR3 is TGTGCCAGCAGCCTGGGGGTAGCGTACAATGAGCAGTTCTTC.

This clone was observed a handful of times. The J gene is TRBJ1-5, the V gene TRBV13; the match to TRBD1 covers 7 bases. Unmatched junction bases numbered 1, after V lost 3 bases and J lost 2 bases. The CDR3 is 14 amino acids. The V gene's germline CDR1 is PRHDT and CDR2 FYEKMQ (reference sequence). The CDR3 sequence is CASSFQGGNQPQHF. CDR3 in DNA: TGTGCCAGCAGCTTCCAGGGGGGCAATCAGCCCCAGCATTTT.

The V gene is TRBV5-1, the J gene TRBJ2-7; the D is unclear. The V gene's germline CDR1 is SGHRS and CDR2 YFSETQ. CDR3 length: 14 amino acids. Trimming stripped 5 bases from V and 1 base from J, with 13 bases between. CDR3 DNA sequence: TGCGCCAGCAGTGGGGTGGGCCGATCCTACGAGCAGTACTTC. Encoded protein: CASSGVGRSYEQYF.

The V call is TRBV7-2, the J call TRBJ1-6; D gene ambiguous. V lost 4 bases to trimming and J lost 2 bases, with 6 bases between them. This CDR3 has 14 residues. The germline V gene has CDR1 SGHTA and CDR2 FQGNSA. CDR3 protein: CASSSGPYNSPLHF. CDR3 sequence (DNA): TGTGCCAGCAGCTCGGGTCCCTATAATTCACCCCTCCACTTT.